The 30 T cell receptor beta chains reported below all come from one sample, sequenced in a study of shared clonotypes between healthy human individuals. Sequencing used immunoSEQ multiplex PCR; TCRdb keeps in-frame clones, though not all of them. Found here are about 1.9 million clones, 85% to 95% of them singletons; the top ten hold roughly 1.7%. It was CD45RO-negative cells, positively selected for CCR7, that made up naive CD8 cells, with terminally differentiated effector memory CD45RA+ cells excluded. The material sequenced was naive CD8+ T cells from PBMCs. These receptors all stem from a man between 18 and 35 years old in good health. Some clones in this sample may be carry-over from other donors' samples.

This clone was seen a single time. The chain uses TRBV9 and TRBJ1-4, with D perhaps TRBD1 (5 bases). The CDR3 totals 15 residues. V lost 3 bases and J lost 7, with 16 bases in between. CDR1 is SGDLS and CDR2 is YYNGEE in the germline V gene. The DNA of the CDR3 is TGTGCCAGCAGCGCGAGGGGCCAGAGCACTGAAAAACTGTTTTTT. This sequence encodes CASSARGQSTEKLFF.

The rearrangement joins TRBV7-9 to TRBJ2-7, with D possibly being TRBD2 (6 bases). The germline V and J ends were trimmed by 5 bases and 5 bases, with 13 bases remaining between them. Germline V gene lookup returns CDR1 SEHNR and CDR2 FQNEAQ (reference sequence). This CDR3 contains 13 residues. CDR3 bases: TGTGCCAGCAGCCCAGGAGGGCAAAACGAGCAGTACTTC. Translated: CASSPGGQNEQYF.

The chain has TRBV7-9 and TRBJ2-7; 12 bases are a match to TRBD1. Trimming cost V 5 bases and J 2 bases; bases outside gene matches: 4. There are 15 residues in the CDR3. Germline loops: CDR1 SEHNR, CDR2 FQNEAQ (reference sequence). CDR3 coding DNA: TGTGCCAGCAGCGAGGGACAGGGGGCTACCTACGAGCAGTACTTC. Protein: CASSEGQGATYEQYF.

This clone was seen a single time. V is TRBV19 and J is TRBJ2-7; maybe TRBD1 (6 bases). The CDR3 length is 16 residues. Trimming removed 6 bases at V and 0 bases at J, with 18 bases between. Germline V gene data show CDR1 as LNHDA and CDR2 as SQIVND (reference sequence). CDR3 amino acids: CASSPTWTAYSYEQYF. The CDR3 DNA follows: TGTGCCAGTAGCCCTACTTGGACAGCTTACTCCTACGAGCAGTACTTC.

The chain employs TRBV27 and TRBJ1-5, with 7 positions matching TRBD1. The CDR3 consists of 14 residues. Unmatched junction bases numbered 4, after V lost 8 bases and J lost 0 bases. Germline CDR1 reads MNHEY; CDR2 reads SMNVEV (reference sequence). As DNA, the CDR3 is TGTGCCAGCGGGACAGTCAATAGCAATCAGCCCCAGCATTTT. Translation gives CASGTVNSNQPQHF.

The table lists this clone with a few counts. This chain uses TRBV11-3 with TRBJ2-2, with D tentatively TRBD2 (5 bases). This CDR3 has 15 residues. The germline CDR1 and CDR2 sequences are SGHNT and YENEEA. V was trimmed by 5 bases and J by 8 bases, leaving 18 bases between them. CDR3 loop: CASSTSGTSGGELFF. Written as DNA, the CDR3 is TGTGCCAGCAGCACCTCAGGCACGAGCGGTGGGGAGCTGTTTTTT.

The rearrangement joins TRBV4-3 to TRBJ2-7; TRBD2 agrees at 8 bases. CDR1 and CDR2 from the germline V gene are LGHNA and YSLEER. This CDR3 region has 16 residues. Trimming at V came to 0 bases and at J to 5 bases, leaving 9 bases not matched to a gene. For the CDR3, the DNA is TGCGCCAGCAGCCAAGATTTAAGGGCGGGGGGTGACGAGCAGTACTTC. This gives the protein CASSQDLRAGGDEQYF.

This chain connects TRBV30 to TRBJ2-1, with D possibly matching TRBD2 (7 bases). The ends were cut back, 2 bases at V and 7 bases at J, with 12 bases in the middle. The germline V gene encodes CDR1 GTSNPN and CDR2 SVGIG (reference sequence). This CDR3 comprises 13 residues. The chain's CDR3 is CAWSLGGGNEQFF. CDR3 DNA sequence: TGTGCCTGGAGTTTGGGAGGGGGGAATGAGCAGTTCTTC.

The genes are TRBV28 and TRBJ2-3, with D maybe TRBD1 (5 bases). CDR1 MDHEN and CDR2 SYDVKM come from the germline V gene. CDR3 size: 12 residues. The V and J ends lost 5 bases and 10 bases respectively, with 13 bases between them. The CDR3 DNA reads TGTGCCAGCAGTCCCAGGGCGGATGCGCAGTATTTT. Encoded protein: CASSPRADAQYF.

The chain employs TRBV4-1 and TRBJ1-1; possible D gene TRBD1, 6 bases. The germline CDR1 and CDR2 sequences are MGHRA and YSYEKL. V lost 2 bases to trimming and J lost 2 bases, with 15 bases between them. CDR3 size: 16 residues. The CDR3 coding sequence is TGCGCCAGCAGCCAAAATCAGGGGATAGTTAACACTGAAGCTTTCTTT. Encoded protein: CASSQNQGIVNTEAFF.

The rearrangement uses TRBV6-5 and TRBJ2-1; TRBD2 agrees at 7 bases. Trimming cost V 5 bases and J 3 bases; bases outside gene matches: 7. Germline CDR1 is MNHEY and CDR2 is SVGAGI. CDR3 length equals 15 residues. CDR3 bases: TGTGCCAGCAGTAACCCGGGCGGGAGCTACAATGAGCAGTTCTTC. Translating it yields CASSNPGGSYNEQFF.

The V gene is TRBV4-3, the J gene TRBJ2-3; TRBD2 matches at 7 bases. Germline CDR1 and CDR2: LGHNA and YSLEER. Trimming at V came to 2 bases and at J to 6 bases, leaving 11 bases not matched to a gene. This CDR3 contains 16 residues. CDR3 in DNA: TGCGCCAGCAGCCAATTAGCGGGCTTAGAGAGGGATACGCAGTATTTT. Its translation: CASSQLAGLERDTQYF.

This chain connects TRBV25-1 to TRBJ2-2, with D possibly matching TRBD2 (5 bases). Trimming cost V 8 bases and J 1 base, with 5 bases left between them. The CDR3 is 12 amino acids. Looked up from germline, CDR1 is MGHDK and CDR2 is SYGVNS. CDR3 loop: CASRENTGELFF. The DNA of the CDR3 is TGTGCCAGCCGGGAGAACACCGGGGAGCTGTTTTTT. Variable domain in full (rest from reference TRBV25-1 and TRBJ2-2): EADIYQTPRYLVIGTGKKITLECSQTMGHDKMYWYQQDPGMELHLIHYSYGVNSTEKGDLSSESTVSRIRTEHFPLTLESARPSHTSQYLCASRENTGELFFGEGSRLTVL.

J is TRBJ1-2 and V is TRBV29-1; perhaps TRBD1 as D (5 bases). CDR3 length: 14 amino acids. V shed 5 bases and J shed 6 bases, with 19 bases lying between them. CDR1 and CDR2 from the germline V gene are SQVTM and ANQGSEA. The CDR3 DNA is TGCAGCGTTCCCCCCGTTGGCAGGGTGAATGGCTACACCTTC. Its protein is CSVPPVGRVNGYTF.

This clone was counted once. The CDR3 loop is CASSEGEDYNEQFF. CDR3 in DNA: TGTGCCAGCAGTGAGGGGGAAGACTACAATGAGCAGTTCTTC. This chain uses TRBV28 with TRBJ2-1, with a weak D call TRBD1 (6 bases). Trimming removed 5 bases at V and 3 bases at J, with 11 bases between. Per germline, CDR1 MDHEN and CDR2 SYDVKM. The CDR3 is made up of 14 amino acids.

As to this clone: Other DNA sequences in the sample encode the same CDR3. The chain uses TRBV9 and TRBJ2-7; D perhaps matches TRBD2 (6 bases). Trimming shortened V by 3 bases and J by 1 base, and 8 bases separated the two germline ends. Germline-derived CDR1 and CDR2 are SGDLS and YYNGEE. The CDR3 consists of 13 residues. CDR3 loop: CASSGGTSYEQYF. The CDR3 nucleotides are TGTGCCAGCAGCGGAGGGACTTCCTACGAGCAGTACTTC.

This clone showed up just a few times. Other nucleotide sequences in the sample specify the same CDR3. The chain employs TRBV27 and TRBJ1-2; D remains unclear. The CDR3 is 13 amino acids. Looked up from germline, CDR1 is MNHEY and CDR2 is SMNVEV (reference sequence). Between the trimmed V and J ends, which lost 5 bases and 2 bases, there was a span of 9 bases. The CDR3 DNA is TGTGCCAGCAGTCGAACAGCCAACTATGGCTACACCTTC. It is translated as CASSRTANYGYTF.

The rearrangement links TRBV5-4 to TRBJ2-1, with a possible D match to TRBD1 (6 bases). The V and J ends lost 2 bases and 10 bases respectively, with 10 bases between them. The germline V gene encodes CDR1 SGHNT and CDR2 YYREEE (reference sequence). The CDR3 contains 12 residues. CDR3 nucleotide sequence: TGTGCCAGCAGCTTCGGGGACACAGAGCAGTTCTTC. It is translated as CASSFGDTEQFF.

The rearrangement joins TRBV28 to TRBJ2-7; 7 positions match TRBD2. V was pared by 5 bases and J by 5 bases, with 9 bases of the junction left unmatched. The CDR3 length is 14 residues. Germline V CDR1 and CDR2: MDHEN, SYDVKM. The CDR3 protein is CASSPLGTTNEQYF. The CDR3 coding sequence is TGTGCCAGCAGTCCCCTCGGGACTACCAACGAGCAGTACTTC.

The chain is built from TRBV28 and TRBJ2-1; D tentatively reads TRBD1 or TRBD2 (6 bases each). V lost 5 bases and J lost 8, with 22 bases in between. CDR3 length: 16 amino acids. Germline CDR1 MDHEN, CDR2 SYDVKM. The DNA for the CDR3 is TGTGCCAGCAGTCTACCGACAGGCGAGGGGGGCTATGAGCAGTTCTTC. This codes for CASSLPTGEGGYEQFF.

Comments on this clone: Distinct nucleotide sequences in the sample also encode this CDR3. The DNA of the CDR3 is TGTGCCAGCAGCTTTAGCGGCACTGAAGCTTTCTTT. Its translation: CASSFSGTEAFF. The rearrangement uses TRBV7-9 and TRBJ1-1; D is unclear. Trimming took off 3 bases at V and 4 bases at J, with 6 bases between the two ends. CDR1 and CDR2 from the germline V gene are SEHNR and FQNEAQ (reference sequence). The CDR3 sequence is 12 residues long.

The chain recombines TRBV28 with TRBJ1-1, with a possible D match to TRBD1 (6 bases). Per germline, CDR1 MDHEN and CDR2 SYDVKM. This CDR3 comprises 14 residues. Trimming removed 4 bases at V and 4 bases at J, with 13 bases between. The CDR3 DNA reads TGTGCCAGCAGTTCTCAGGACAGCCTCACTGAAGCTTTCTTT. It is translated as CASSSQDSLTEAFF.

This chain links TRBV4-1 with TRBJ2-2; 15 nucleotides align to TRBD2. Germline V gives CDR1 MGHRA, CDR2 YSYEKL. The CDR3 has 20 residues. The trim removed 1 base at V and 0 bases at J, leaving 6 bases unmatched. The DNA for the CDR3 is TGCGCCAGCAGCCAAGTGGGACTAGCGGGAGGACAAACGAACACCGGGGAGCTGTTTTTT. It encodes CASSQVGLAGGQTNTGELFF.

This sequence joins TRBV6-6 and TRBJ2-3; 11 bases match TRBD2. The CDR3 runs to 15 residues. J was trimmed by 2 bases and V by 5 bases; bases with no gene match: 3. Germline CDR1 and CDR2: MNHNY and SVGAGI (reference sequence). CDR3 coding DNA: TGTGCCAGCAGTGCTAGCGGGAGGTACACAGATACGCAGTATTTT. Its protein is CASSASGRYTDTQYF.

The V gene is TRBV29-1, the J gene TRBJ2-1; D is unresolved. Germline assignment: CDR1 SQVTM and CDR2 ANQGSEA. The length of the CDR3 is 12 residues. Trimming took 7 bases from V and 3 from J, leaving 10 bases between them. CDR3 sequence reads: CSAQGVYNEQFF. CDR3 DNA sequence: TGCAGCGCCCAAGGCGTCTACAATGAGCAGTTCTTC.

On this clone: Other DNA sequences in the sample encode the same CDR3. The chain combines TRBV7-9 with TRBJ2-5; 7 bases line up with TRBD2. Per germline, CDR1 SEHNR and CDR2 FQNEAQ (reference sequence). The J segment lost 2 bases and the V segment lost 2 bases, leaving 5 bases of the junction unmatched. The CDR3 has 15 residues. The CDR3 coding sequence is TGTGCCAGCAGCTTACTGCGGGGGAGGCAAGAGACCCAGTACTTC. The encoded protein is CASSLLRGRQETQYF. The full variable domain, its missing parts supplied by reference TRBV7-9 and TRBJ2-5, is DTGVSQNPRHKITKRGQNVTFRCDPISEHNRLYWYRQTLGQGPEFLTYFQNEAQLEKSRLLSDRFSAERPKGSFSTLEIQRTEQGDSAMYLCASSLLRGRQETQYFGPGTRLLVL.

The V call is TRBV7-3, the J call TRBJ2-1; tentatively, D is TRBD2 (5 bases). Trimming shortened V by 5 bases and J by 1 base, and 18 bases separated the two germline ends. Germline V lookup: CDR1 SGHTA, CDR2 FQGTGA. The CDR3 sequence is 17 residues long. The CDR3 coding sequence is TGTGCCAGCAGCCATCTATCGAGGGTTAGTTCCTACAATGAGCAGTTCTTC. Protein: CASSHLSRVSSYNEQFF. Supplemented by reference TRBV7-3 and TRBJ2-1, the full variable domain reads GAGVSQTPSNKVTEKGKYVELRCDPISGHTALYWYRQSLGQGPEFLIYFQGTGAADDSGLPNDRFFAVRPEGSVSTLKIQRTERGDSAVYLCASSHLSRVSSYNEQFFGPGTRLTVL.

The CDR3 nucleotides are TGTGCCAGCAGCTCTAGCGCTGGGGAGACCCAGTACTTC. As protein: CASSSSAGETQYF. This sequence joins TRBV7-8 and TRBJ2-5; weak D call: TRBD2 (6 bases). The V end lost 4 bases, the J end lost 5 bases, and 11 bases lay between the germline ends. CDR3 size: 13 residues. CDR1 SGHVS and CDR2 FQNEAQ come from the germline V gene.

The rearrangement uses TRBV10-2 and TRBJ2-2; tentatively, D is TRBD1 (6 bases). The V gene lost 2 bases and the J gene lost 4 bases, with 20 bases spanning the gap. The CDR3 has 18 amino acids. Germline V lookup: CDR1 WSHSY, CDR2 SAAADI. The CDR3 spells CASSEPGHLDPFTGELFF. CDR3 nucleotide sequence: TGCGCCAGCAGTGAGCCGGGACACTTGGACCCATTCACCGGGGAGCTGTTTTTT.

This clone was seen just once. J is TRBJ1-4 and V is TRBV21-1. TRBV21-1 is a pseudogene locus. CDR3 length: 15 residues. CDR3 coding DNA: TGTGCCAGCAGCAGACCCGGGACTACTAATGAAAAACTGTTTTTT. This sequence encodes CASSRPGTTNEKLFF.